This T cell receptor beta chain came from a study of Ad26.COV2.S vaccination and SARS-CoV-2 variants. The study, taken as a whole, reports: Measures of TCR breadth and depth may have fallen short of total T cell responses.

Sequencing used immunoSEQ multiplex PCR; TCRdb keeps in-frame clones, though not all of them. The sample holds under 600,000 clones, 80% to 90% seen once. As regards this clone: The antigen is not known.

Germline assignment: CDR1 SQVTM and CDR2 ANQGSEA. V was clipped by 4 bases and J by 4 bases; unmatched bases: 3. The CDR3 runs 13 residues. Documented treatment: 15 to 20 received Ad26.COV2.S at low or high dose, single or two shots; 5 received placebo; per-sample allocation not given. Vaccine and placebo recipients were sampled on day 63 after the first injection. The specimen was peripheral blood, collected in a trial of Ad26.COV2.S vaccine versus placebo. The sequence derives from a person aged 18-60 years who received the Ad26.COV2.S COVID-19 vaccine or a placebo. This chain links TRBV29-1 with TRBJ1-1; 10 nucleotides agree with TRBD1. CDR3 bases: TGCAGCGTTGCCCGGACAGGGGGCACTGAAGCTTTCTTT. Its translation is CSVARTGGTEAFF.